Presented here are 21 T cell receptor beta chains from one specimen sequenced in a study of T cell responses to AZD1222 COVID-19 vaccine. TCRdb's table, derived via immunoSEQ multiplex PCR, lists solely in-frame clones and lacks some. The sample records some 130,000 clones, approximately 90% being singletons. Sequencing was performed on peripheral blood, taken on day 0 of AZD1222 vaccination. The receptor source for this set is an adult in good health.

The chain's CDR3 is CASSIYGTASSYNEQFF. In DNA, the CDR3 is TGTGCCAGTAGTATCTATGGGACGGCTAGCTCCTACAATGAGCAGTTCTTC. V is TRBV19 and J is TRBJ2-1; D assignment may be TRBD1 or TRBD2 (5 bases each). The V and J ends lost 3 bases and 0 bases respectively, with 15 bases between them. The CDR3 is 17 amino acids. Per germline, CDR1 LNHDA and CDR2 SQIVND (reference sequence). The whole variable domain, remainder taken from reference TRBV19 and TRBJ2-1, is DGGITQSPKYLFRKEGQNVTLSCEQNLNHDAMYWYRQDPGQGLRLIYYSQIVNDFQKGDIAEGYSVSREKKESFPLTVTSAQKNPTAFYLCASSIYGTASSYNEQFFGPGTRLTVL.

The CDR3 coding sequence is TGTGCCAGTAGTAGGACAGCAACTAATGAAAAACTGTTTTTT. It yields the protein CASSRTATNEKLFF. The rearrangement uses TRBV19 and TRBJ1-4; D is possibly TRBD1 (6 bases). Trimming cost V 4 bases and J 0 bases, with 6 bases left between them. The CDR3 runs 14 residues. CDR1 and CDR2 (germline): LNHDA, SQIVND (reference sequence). Using reference TRBV19 and TRBJ1-4 for the parts outside the CDR3, the full variable domain is DGGITQSPKYLFRKEGQNVTLSCEQNLNHDAMYWYRQDPGQGLRLIYYSQIVNDFQKGDIAEGYSVSREKKESFPLTVTSAQKNPTAFYLCASSRTATNEKLFFGSGTQLSVL.

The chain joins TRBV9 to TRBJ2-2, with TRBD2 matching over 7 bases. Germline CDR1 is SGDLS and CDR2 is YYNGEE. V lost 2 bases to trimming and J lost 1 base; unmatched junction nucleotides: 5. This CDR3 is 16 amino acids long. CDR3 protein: CASSVRGDLNTGELFF. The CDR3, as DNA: TGTGCCAGCAGCGTTCGGGGGGACTTGAACACCGGGGAGCTGTTTTTT.

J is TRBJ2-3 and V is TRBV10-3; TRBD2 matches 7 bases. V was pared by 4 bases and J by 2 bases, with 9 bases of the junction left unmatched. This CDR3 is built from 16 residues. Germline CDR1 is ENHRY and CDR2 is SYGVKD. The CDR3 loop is CAISAVGGGPTDTQYF. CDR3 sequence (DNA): TGTGCCATCAGTGCAGTCGGGGGAGGGCCCACAGATACGCAGTATTTT.

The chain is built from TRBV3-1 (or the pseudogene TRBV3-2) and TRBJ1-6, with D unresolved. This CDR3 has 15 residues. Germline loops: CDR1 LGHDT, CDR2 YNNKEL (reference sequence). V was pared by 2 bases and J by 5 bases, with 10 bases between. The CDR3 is CASSQLDQNNSPLHF. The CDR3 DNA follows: TGTGCCAGCAGCCAATTAGACCAGAATAATTCACCCCTCCACTTT.

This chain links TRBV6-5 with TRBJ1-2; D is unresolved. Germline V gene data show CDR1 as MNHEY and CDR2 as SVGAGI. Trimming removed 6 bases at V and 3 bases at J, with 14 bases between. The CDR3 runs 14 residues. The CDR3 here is CASSGDRRDYGYTF. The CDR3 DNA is TGTGCCAGCAGCGGAGACCGGAGGGACTATGGCTACACCTTC.

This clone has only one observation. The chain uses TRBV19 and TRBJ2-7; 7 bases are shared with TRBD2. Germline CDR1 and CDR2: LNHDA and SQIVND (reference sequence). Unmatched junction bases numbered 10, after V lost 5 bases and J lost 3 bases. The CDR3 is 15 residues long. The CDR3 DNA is TGTGCCAGTAGTCCCGCGGAGGGGAGGGTCTACGAGCAGTACTTC. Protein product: CASSPAEGRVYEQYF. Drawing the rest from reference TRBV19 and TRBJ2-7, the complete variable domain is DGGITQSPKYLFRKEGQNVTLSCEQNLNHDAMYWYRQDPGQGLRLIYYSQIVNDFQKGDIAEGYSVSREKKESFPLTVTSAQKNPTAFYLCASSPAEGRVYEQYFGPGTRLTVT.

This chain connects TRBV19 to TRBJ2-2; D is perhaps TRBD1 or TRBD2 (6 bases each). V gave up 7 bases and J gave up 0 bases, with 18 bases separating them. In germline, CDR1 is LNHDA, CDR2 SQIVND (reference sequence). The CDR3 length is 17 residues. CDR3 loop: CASNIGGGGANTGELFF. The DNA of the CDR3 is TGTGCCAGTAACATAGGGGGAGGCGGTGCGAACACCGGGGAGCTGTTTTTT.

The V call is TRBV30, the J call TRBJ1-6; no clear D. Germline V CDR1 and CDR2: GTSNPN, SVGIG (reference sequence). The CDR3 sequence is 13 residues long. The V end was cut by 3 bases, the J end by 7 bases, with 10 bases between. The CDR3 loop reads CAWRDGLNSPLHF. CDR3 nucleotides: TGTGCCTGGAGGGACGGGTTAAATTCACCCCTCCACTTT.

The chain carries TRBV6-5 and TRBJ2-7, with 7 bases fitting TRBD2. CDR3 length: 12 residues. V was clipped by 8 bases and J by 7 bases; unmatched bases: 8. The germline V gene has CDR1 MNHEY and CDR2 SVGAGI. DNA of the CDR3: TGTGCCAGCCGCGGGACTACGGGTGAGCAGTACTTC. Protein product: CASRGTTGEQYF.

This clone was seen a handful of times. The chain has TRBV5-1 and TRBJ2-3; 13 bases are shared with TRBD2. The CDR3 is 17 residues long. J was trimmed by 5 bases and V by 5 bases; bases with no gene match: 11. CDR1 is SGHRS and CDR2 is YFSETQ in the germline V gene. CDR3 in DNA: TGCGCCAGCAGACGTGGACTAGCGGGAGATATTGGAGATACGCAGTATTTT. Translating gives CASRRGLAGDIGDTQYF.

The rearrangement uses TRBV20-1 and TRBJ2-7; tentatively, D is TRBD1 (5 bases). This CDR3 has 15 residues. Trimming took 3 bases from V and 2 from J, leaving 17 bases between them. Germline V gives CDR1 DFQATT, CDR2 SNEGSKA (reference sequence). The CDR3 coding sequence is TGCAGTGCTAGTTCCCCAGGCAGGGTGCCCTACGAGCAGTACTTC. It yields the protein CSASSPGRVPYEQYF.

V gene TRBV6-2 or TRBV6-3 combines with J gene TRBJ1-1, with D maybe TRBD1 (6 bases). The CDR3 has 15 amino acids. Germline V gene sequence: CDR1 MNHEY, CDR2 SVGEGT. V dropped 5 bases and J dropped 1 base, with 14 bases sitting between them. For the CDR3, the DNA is TGTGCCAGCAGTCGGAGAGGGGGTCAGAACACTGAAGCTTTCTTT. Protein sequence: CASSRRGGQNTEAFF.

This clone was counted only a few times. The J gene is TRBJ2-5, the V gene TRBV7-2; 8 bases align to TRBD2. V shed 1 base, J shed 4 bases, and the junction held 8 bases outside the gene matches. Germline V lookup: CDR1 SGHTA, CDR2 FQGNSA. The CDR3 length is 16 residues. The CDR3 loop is CASSLGPAGGAETQYF. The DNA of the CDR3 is TGTGCCAGCAGCTTAGGCCCTGCGGGGGGTGCAGAGACCCAGTACTTC. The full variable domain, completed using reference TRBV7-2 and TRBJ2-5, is GAGVSQSPSNKVTEKGKDVELRCDPISGHTALYWYRQSLGQGLEFLIYFQGNSAPDKSGLPSDRFSAERTGGSVSTLTIQRTQQEDSAVYLCASSLGPAGGAETQYFGPGTRLLVL.

CDR3 region: CASSLGSGIGSPLHF. The CDR3 DNA reads as TGCGCCAGCAGCTTGGGGTCAGGGATTGGTTCACCCCTCCACTTT. V and J are TRBV5-1 and TRBJ1-6; weak D call: TRBD1 (5 bases). The V end lost 0 bases, the J end lost 9 bases, and 13 bases lay between the germline ends. Germline V gives CDR1 SGHRS, CDR2 YFSETQ. The CDR3 length is 15 residues.

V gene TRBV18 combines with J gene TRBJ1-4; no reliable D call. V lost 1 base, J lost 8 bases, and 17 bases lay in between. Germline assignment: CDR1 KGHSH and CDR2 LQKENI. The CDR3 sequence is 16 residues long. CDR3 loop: CASSPLSPSSIEKLFF. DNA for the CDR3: TGTGCCAGCTCACCACTTAGCCCCAGTTCAATCGAAAAACTGTTTTTT.

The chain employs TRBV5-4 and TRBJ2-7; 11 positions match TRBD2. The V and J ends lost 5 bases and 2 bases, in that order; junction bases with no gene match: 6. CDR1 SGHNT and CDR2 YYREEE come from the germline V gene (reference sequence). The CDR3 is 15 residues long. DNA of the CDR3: TGTGCCAGCAGACCCGGGACTAGCGGAACCTACGAGCAGTACTTC. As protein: CASRPGTSGTYEQYF. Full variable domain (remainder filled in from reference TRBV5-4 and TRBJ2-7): ETGVTQSPTHLIKTRGQQVTLRCSSQSGHNTVSWYQQALGQGPQFIFQYYREEENGRGNFPPRFSGLQFPNYSSELNVNALELDDSALYLCASRPGTSGTYEQYFGPGTRLTVT.

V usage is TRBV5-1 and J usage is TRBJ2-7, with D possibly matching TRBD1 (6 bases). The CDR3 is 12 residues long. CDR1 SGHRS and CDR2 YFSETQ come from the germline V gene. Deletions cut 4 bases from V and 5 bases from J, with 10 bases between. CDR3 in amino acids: CASSTQGDEQYF. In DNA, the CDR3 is TGCGCCAGCAGCACACAGGGCGACGAGCAGTACTTC.

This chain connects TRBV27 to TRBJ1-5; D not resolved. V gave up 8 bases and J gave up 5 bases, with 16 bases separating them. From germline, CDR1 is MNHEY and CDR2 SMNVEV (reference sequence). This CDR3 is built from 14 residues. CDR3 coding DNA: TGTGCCAGCGGCCCCTCGGGATCCCATCAGCCCCAGCATTTT. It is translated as CASGPSGSHQPQHF.

In nucleotides, the CDR3 is TGTGCCAGCAGCTTGAGTGGTGGGCTACTGGCTGAAGCTTTCTTT. It yields the protein CASSLSGGLLAEAFF. The chain couples TRBV5-4 to TRBJ1-1; no definite D call. V shed 1 base and J shed 6 bases, with 16 bases lying between them. Germline-derived CDR1 and CDR2 are SGHNT and YYREEE (reference sequence). This CDR3 has 15 residues.

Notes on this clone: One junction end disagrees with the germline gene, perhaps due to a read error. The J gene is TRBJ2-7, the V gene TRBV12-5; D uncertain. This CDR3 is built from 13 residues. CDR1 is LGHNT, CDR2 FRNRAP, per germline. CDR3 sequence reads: CASGLGTHQTPSF. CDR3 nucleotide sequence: TGTGCTAGTGGTTTGGGTACCCACCAGACACCCTCTTTC.